These 18 T cell receptor beta chains were sequenced from one sample in a study of OX40 agonist ivuxolimab in advanced cancers. Preparation of the library involved the immunoSEQ multiplex PCR assay. TCRdb holds this immuneACCESS table with in-frame rearrangements only. Some clones are missing; in checked studies, unresolved V genes explain under half, and the rest has no known cause. The sample yields roughly 100,000 clones; roughly 89% were counted once. Approximately 0.8% of the sample rests with the top ten. The sequencing here drew on CD4+ or CD8+ T cells sorted from blood, taken in a trial of the OX40 agonist ivuxolimab. All receptors come from an adult with an advanced solid tumor such as melanoma, head and neck, liver or kidney cancer.

V gene TRBV10-1 combines with J gene TRBJ2-7; no definite D call. With 4 bases removed from V and 6 bases from J, the gap between germline ends came to 10 bases. The CDR3 runs to 12 residues. CDR1 and CDR2 (germline): WNHNN, SYGVQD (reference sequence). In nucleotides, the CDR3 is TGCGCCAGCAGTGTGTCGTCGGGCGAGCAGTACTTC. It yields the protein CASSVSSGEQYF.

This chain connects TRBV13 to TRBJ2-3; a possible D gene is TRBD2 (6 bases). Trimming cost V 4 bases and J 6 bases, with 20 bases left between them. The germline V gene has CDR1 PRHDT and CDR2 FYEKMQ (reference sequence). The CDR3 length is 16 residues. The CDR3 region has the DNA TGTGCCAGCAGCTCTATCCATCGGCGGGGCGGGGATACGCAGTATTTT. This codes for CASSSIHRRGGDTQYF.

The chain carries TRBV28 and TRBJ1-6; the D is unclear. The V gene's germline CDR1 is MDHEN and CDR2 SYDVKM. Trimming took off 2 bases at V and 6 bases at J, with 11 bases between the two ends. The CDR3 covers 15 residues. CDR3 coding DNA: TGTGCCAGCAGTTTAGAGAGGATTCCTAATTCACCCCTCCACTTT. It translates to CASSLERIPNSPLHF.

The rearrangement uses TRBV5-4 and TRBJ2-3; TRBD2 matches 8 bases. The CDR3 length is 15 residues. Germline V CDR1 and CDR2: SGHNT, YYREEE (reference sequence). J was trimmed by 2 bases and V by 2 bases; bases with no gene match: 4. CDR3 in amino acids: CASSFPGLVTDTQYF. DNA for the CDR3: TGTGCCAGCAGCTTTCCGGGACTAGTCACAGATACGCAGTATTTT.

V usage is TRBV28 and J usage is TRBJ1-1; 9 bases map to TRBD1. CDR3 length equals 17 residues. Trimming at V came to 7 bases and at J to 0 bases, leaving 12 bases not matched to a gene. Germline CDR1 is MDHEN and CDR2 is SYDVKM. The CDR3 sequence is CASTLTGGSFMNTEAFF. CDR3 nucleotides: TGTGCCAGCACCCTGACAGGGGGATCGTTCATGAACACTGAAGCTTTCTTT.

The chain recombines TRBV7-2 with TRBJ1-2; TRBD1 matches at 10 bases. In germline, CDR1 is SGHTA, CDR2 FQGNSA. The CDR3 runs to 14 residues. Trimming cost V 6 bases and J 7 bases; bases outside gene matches: 8. CDR3 in DNA: TGTGCCAGCAGTCGCCCGGGACAGGGGTTTGGCTACACCTTC. Translated, it gives CASSRPGQGFGYTF.

The chain recombines TRBV29-1 with TRBJ2-5; D is ambiguous. This CDR3 is 13 amino acids long. Trimming took off 7 bases at V and 4 bases at J, with 16 bases between the two ends. The germline gives CDR1 SQVTM, CDR2 ANQGSEA. The CDR3 sequence is CSAGWGQAETQYF. The CDR3 bases are TGCAGCGCCGGTTGGGGTCAAGCAGAGACCCAGTACTTC.

The CDR3 sequence: CASGQALNYGYTF. The CDR3 nucleotides read TGTGCCAGCGGGCAGGCCCTTAACTATGGCTACACCTTC. V gene TRBV28 combines with J gene TRBJ1-2; no firm D call. Germline CDR1 MDHEN, CDR2 SYDVKM. The CDR3 runs 13 residues. The V and J ends lost 8 bases and 1 base respectively, with 11 bases between them.

The chain carries TRBV7-9 and TRBJ2-1, with 9 bases identical to TRBD2. This CDR3 contains 17 residues. With 5 bases clipped from V and 4 bases from J, the junction kept 12 bases outside the gene matches. Germline assignment: CDR1 SEHNR and CDR2 FQNEAQ (reference sequence). CDR3 amino acids: CASSQKFSGGLYNEQFF. In nucleotides, the CDR3 is TGTGCCAGCAGCCAAAAATTTAGCGGGGGCCTTTACAATGAGCAGTTCTTC.

Of note for this clone: This sample includes further DNA sequences coding for the same CDR3. This chain connects TRBV5-4 to TRBJ2-3; D not certain. The CDR3 sequence is 13 residues long. Trimming took 2 bases from V and 1 from J, leaving 5 bases between them. Looked up from germline, CDR1 is SGHNT and CDR2 is YYREEE (reference sequence). The CDR3 nucleotides read TGTGCCAGCAGCTTTGGAGGCACAGATACGCAGTATTTT. This sequence encodes CASSFGGTDTQYF.

The rearrangement joins TRBV7-6 to TRBJ2-2; D is ambiguous. The CDR3 is 12 residues long. CDR1 is SGHVS and CDR2 is FNYEAQ in the germline V gene. V lost 3 bases and J lost 3, with 2 bases in between. In DNA, the CDR3 is TGTGCCAGCAGCTTTTACACCGGGGAGCTGTTTTTT. This encodes CASSFYTGELFF.

This chain connects TRBV7-9 to TRBJ1-4; D gene unclear. V lost 2 bases and J 3 bases, leaving 4 bases between the germline ends. The CDR3 is 13 residues long. Germline loops: CDR1 SEHNR, CDR2 FQNEAQ (reference sequence). The DNA of the CDR3 is TGTGCCAGCAGCTTACCACCTAATGAAAAACTGTTTTTT. This gives the protein CASSLPPNEKLFF. Full variable domain (rest looked up from reference TRBV7-9 and TRBJ1-4): DTGVSQNPRHKITKRGQNVTFRCDPISEHNRLYWYRQTLGQGPEFLTYFQNEAQLEKSRLLSDRFSAERPKGSFSTLEIQRTEQGDSAMYLCASSLPPNEKLFFGSGTQLSVL.

The V and J genes are TRBV18 and TRBJ1-1, with D unresolved. The V end was cut by 0 bases, the J end by 7 bases, with 15 bases between. The CDR3 runs 15 residues. Per germline, CDR1 KGHSH and CDR2 LQKENI. CDR3 sequence: CASSPPSEASGEAFF. The CDR3 nucleotides are TGTGCCAGCTCACCACCGTCCGAGGCCTCGGGTGAAGCTTTCTTT.

This clone was picked up a small number of times. For the CDR3, the DNA is TGTGCCAGCAGCCGCCGGGACACTGAAGCTTTCTTT. It is translated as CASSRRDTEAFF. The chain couples TRBV7-9 to TRBJ1-1; D gene uncertain. The germline V gene has CDR1 SEHNR and CDR2 FQNEAQ (reference sequence). This CDR3 comprises 12 residues. The ends were cut back, 5 bases at V and 3 bases at J, with 7 bases in the middle.

V is TRBV10-2 and J is TRBJ1-3; possibly TRBD1 for D (6 bases). This CDR3 region has 16 residues. CDR1 is WSHSY, CDR2 SAAADI, per germline. With 3 bases removed from V and 5 bases from J, the gap between germline ends came to 17 bases. The chain's CDR3 is CASSDRPTGQRNTIYF. The CDR3 DNA reads TGCGCCAGCAGTGACAGGCCGACAGGACAACGAAACACCATATATTTT.

This sequence joins TRBV9 and TRBJ2-7; 9 nucleotides align to TRBD2. The junction had 7 bases not matched to a gene; V was cut back by 0 bases and J by 0 bases. Germline CDR1 reads SGDLS; CDR2 reads YYNGEE. This CDR3 is 17 amino acids long. CDR3 region: CASSVDEASGVSYEQYF. The CDR3 DNA reads TGTGCCAGCAGCGTAGATGAGGCTAGCGGGGTCTCCTACGAGCAGTACTTC.

The chain has TRBV28 and TRBJ2-5; no reliable D call. Trimming pared 8 bases from V and 3 bases from J, leaving 13 bases between. The CDR3 totals 13 residues. In germline, CDR1 is MDHEN, CDR2 SYDVKM. CDR3 sequence: CASSRGLKETQYF. CDR3 DNA: TGTGCCAGCTCCCGTGGCCTCAAAGAGACCCAGTACTTC.

The CDR3, as DNA: TGTGCCTGGAGTACCGGGAGGGCGGGAGAGACCCAGTACTTC. Translating gives CAWSTGRAGETQYF. The rearrangement joins TRBV30 to TRBJ2-5, with 8 bases aligning to TRBD2. V gave up 2 bases and J gave up 4 bases; unmatched junction bases: 6. Germline V gene data show CDR1 as GTSNPN and CDR2 as SVGIG (reference sequence). CDR3 length equals 14 residues.